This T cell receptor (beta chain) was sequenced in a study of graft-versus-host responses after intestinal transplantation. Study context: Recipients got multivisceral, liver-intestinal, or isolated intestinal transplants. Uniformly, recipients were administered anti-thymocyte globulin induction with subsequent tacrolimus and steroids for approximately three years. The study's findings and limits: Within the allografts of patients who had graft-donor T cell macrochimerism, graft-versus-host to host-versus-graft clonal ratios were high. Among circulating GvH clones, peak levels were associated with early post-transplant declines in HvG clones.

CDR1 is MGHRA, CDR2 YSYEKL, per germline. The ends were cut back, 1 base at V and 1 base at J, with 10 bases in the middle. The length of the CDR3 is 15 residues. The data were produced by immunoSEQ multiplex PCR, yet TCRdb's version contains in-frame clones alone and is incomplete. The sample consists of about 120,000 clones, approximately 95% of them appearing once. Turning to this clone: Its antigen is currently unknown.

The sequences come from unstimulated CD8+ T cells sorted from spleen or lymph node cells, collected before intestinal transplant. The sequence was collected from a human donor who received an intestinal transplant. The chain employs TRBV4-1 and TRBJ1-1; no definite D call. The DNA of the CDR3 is TGCGCCAGCAGCCAAGTTGGCAGGAGGAACACTGAAGCTTTCTTT. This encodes CASSQVGRRNTEAFF.